The 30 T cell receptor beta chains below come from one sample, sequenced in a study of long-term antiretroviral therapy in people with HIV. Samples were assayed with immunoSEQ v3.0 at survey level. Profiling relied on immunoSEQ multiplex PCR, and the TCRdb table lists in-frame clones only, not all of them. Of around 39,000 clones detected, around 86% appear once; the ten largest clones hold under 6.5%. Sequenced here: unsorted PBMCs, sampled 1 year after starting antiretroviral therapy. These receptors came from a man younger than 30 with HIV.

This chain uses TRBV6-1 with TRBJ1-5; no reliable D call. Trimming took off 3 bases at V and 5 bases at J, with 11 bases between the two ends. Germline CDR1 reads MNHNS; CDR2 reads SASEGT. The CDR3 is 14 amino acids. The CDR3 spells CASSEGGEDQPQHF. DNA of the CDR3: TGTGCCAGCAGTGAGGGAGGTGAGGATCAGCCCCAGCATTTT.

The genes are TRBV4-3 and TRBJ1-5; 7 nucleotides agree with TRBD1. The ends lost 0 bases at V and 4 bases at J; junction bases unmatched: 3. In germline, CDR1 is LGHNA, CDR2 YSLEER. This CDR3 contains 15 residues. The CDR3 is CASSQEVTGNQPQHF. CDR3 nucleotides: TGCGCCAGCAGCCAAGAGGTGACAGGGAATCAGCCCCAGCATTTT.

The V gene is TRBV2, the J gene TRBJ1-5; no firm D call. Per germline, CDR1 SNHLY and CDR2 FYNNEI. V was shortened by 4 bases and J by 3 bases, with 22 bases between the two germline ends. This CDR3 contains 18 residues. CDR3 in amino acids: CASSVLVSTIGNNQPQHF. The CDR3 coding sequence is TGTGCCAGCAGTGTCCTCGTGTCCACCATTGGGAACAATCAGCCCCAGCATTTT.

V is TRBV27 and J is TRBJ2-7, with D perhaps TRBD2 (6 bases). This CDR3 is 14 amino acids long. CDR1 is MNHEY, CDR2 SMNVEV, per germline (reference sequence). V was pared by 3 bases and J by 5 bases, with 14 bases between. Here the CDR3 reads CASSFIGSHHEQYF. Here the CDR3 DNA reads TGTGCCAGCAGTTTTATCGGGAGCCACCACGAGCAGTACTTC.

The chain joins TRBV7-6 to TRBJ2-1; the match to TRBD2 covers 7 bases. V was clipped by 5 bases and J by 5 bases; unmatched bases: 9. The CDR3 sequence is 15 residues long. Germline V gene lookup returns CDR1 SGHVS and CDR2 FNYEAQ. The CDR3 here is CASSGRGGDHNEQFF. For the CDR3, the DNA is TGTGCCAGCAGCGGGAGGGGCGGGGATCACAATGAGCAGTTCTTC.

This clone was observed a single time. This chain uses TRBV18 with TRBJ2-2, with a weak D call TRBD2 (5 bases). The CDR3 spans 14 residues. The V gene's germline CDR1 is KGHSH and CDR2 LQKENI. Trimming pared 2 bases from V and 4 bases from J, leaving 8 bases between. CDR3 amino acids: CASSPVEGTGELFF. CDR3 DNA sequence: TGTGCCAGCTCACCAGTTGAGGGCACCGGGGAGCTGTTTTTT.

The chain is built from TRBV6-5 and TRBJ2-7; 8 bases agree with TRBD1. CDR3 size: 15 residues. V was clipped by 6 bases and J by 5 bases; unmatched bases: 12. Germline V gene lookup returns CDR1 MNHEY and CDR2 SVGAGI. CDR3 nucleotide sequence: TGTGCCAGCAGGTACGGACAGGGCCTCCGGGACGAGCAGTACTTC. Translation: CASRYGQGLRDEQYF.

This sequence joins TRBV7-2 and TRBJ1-1; 8 positions match TRBD1. Germline V gene lookup returns CDR1 SGHTA and CDR2 FQGNSA. There are 15 residues in the CDR3. V shed 5 bases and J 0 bases; nucleotides not matched to a gene: 5. This CDR3 is CASSPPTGVNTEAFF. As DNA, the CDR3 is TGTGCCAGCAGCCCCCCGACAGGGGTGAACACTGAAGCTTTCTTT.

V and J are TRBV9 and TRBJ2-2; D uncertain. CDR3 length: 12 amino acids. V was cut by 1 base and J by 6 bases, with 4 bases left in between. Per the germline V gene, CDR1 is SGDLS and CDR2 is YYNGEE. The CDR3 DNA reads TGTGCCAGCAGCGTATTTGCCGGGGAGCTGTTTTTT. It translates to CASSVFAGELFF.

The chain recombines TRBV6-5 with TRBJ1-1; tentatively, D is TRBD1 (6 bases). V dropped 7 bases and J dropped 2 bases, with 14 bases sitting between them. The germline V gene encodes CDR1 MNHEY and CDR2 SVGAGI. The CDR3 has 14 amino acids. DNA for the CDR3: TGTGCCAGCACGGAAACAGGGAAAAACACTGAAGCTTTCTTT. Translating gives CASTETGKNTEAFF.

V is TRBV11-3 and J is TRBJ2-2; D is possibly TRBD1 (6 bases). CDR1 is SGHNT and CDR2 is YENEEA in the germline V gene. V lost 2 bases, J lost 4 bases, and 11 bases lay in between. The CDR3 is made up of 15 amino acids. The CDR3 here is CASSLLEDSTGELFF. Written as DNA, the CDR3 is TGTGCCAGCAGCTTATTGGAGGACAGCACCGGGGAGCTGTTTTTT.

The DNA of the CDR3 is TGTGCCAGCAGTTCCCCGGACAGGGAAAACATTCAGTACTTC. Translating it yields CASSSPDRENIQYF. The rearrangement links TRBV28 to TRBJ2-4; 8 bases fit TRBD1. The CDR3 loop spans 14 amino acids. The ends lost 4 bases at V and 5 bases at J; junction bases unmatched: 4. Germline V gene lookup returns CDR1 MDHEN and CDR2 SYDVKM.

The rearrangement links TRBV6-5 to TRBJ2-2, with a possible D match to TRBD1 (5 bases). The CDR3 covers 14 residues. The V end lost 5 bases, the J end lost 6 bases, and 13 bases lay between the germline ends. Germline V gene sequence: CDR1 MNHEY, CDR2 SVGAGI. In nucleotides, the CDR3 is TGTGCCAGCAGTCCCCGACAGTGGGCCGGGGAGCTGTTTTTT. This codes for CASSPRQWAGELFF.

As regards this clone: Germline and junction disagree at one end, which may indicate a read error. The V and J genes are TRBV19 and TRBJ1-5; D unresolved. CDR3 length equals 11 residues. Looked up from germline, CDR1 is LNHDA and CDR2 is SQIVND (reference sequence). CDR3 DNA sequence: TGTGCCAGTAGGCAACATCAGTCCCAGCATTTT. It encodes CASRQHQSQHF.

The gene calls are TRBV19 and TRBJ2-1, with D possibly matching TRBD2 (5 bases). The V and J ends lost 6 bases and 10 bases respectively, with 16 bases between them. This CDR3 region has 13 residues. Germline V CDR1 and CDR2: LNHDA, SQIVND (reference sequence). The CDR3 region is CASSSSRYYEQFF. CDR3 DNA: TGTGCCAGTAGCTCTAGCAGGTATTACGAGCAGTTCTTC.

The chain joins TRBV5-4 to TRBJ1-1, with unresolved D. This CDR3 contains 11 residues. Germline CDR1 SGHNT, CDR2 YYREEE (reference sequence). The V end was cut by 5 bases, the J end by 11 bases, with 13 bases between. DNA for the CDR3: TGTGCCAGCAGTGTTGGGAACGAGGCTTTCTTT. Translating gives CASSVGNEAFF.

The chain has TRBV6-5 and TRBJ2-7; 11 bases align to TRBD1. The CDR3 is 15 residues long. The ends lost 5 bases at V and 3 bases at J; junction bases unmatched: 6. The germline CDR1 and CDR2 sequences are MNHEY and SVGAGI. The CDR3 loop is CASSLGTGGFYEQYF. CDR3 sequence (DNA): TGTGCCAGCAGTCTCGGGACAGGGGGATTCTACGAGCAGTACTTC.

This chain joins TRBV2 and TRBJ2-1, with no clear D. Trimming shortened V by 4 bases and J by 8 bases, and 3 bases separated the two germline ends. The germline V gene has CDR1 SNHLY and CDR2 FYNNEI. The CDR3 consists of 10 residues. CDR3 residues: CASSAYEQFF. The CDR3 coding sequence is TGTGCCAGCAGTGCCTATGAGCAGTTCTTC.

The chain joins TRBV10-3 to TRBJ1-1, with TRBD1 as a possible D gene (5 bases). The CDR3 covers 13 residues. Looked up from germline, CDR1 is ENHRY and CDR2 is SYGVKD. The V gene lost 2 bases and the J gene lost 10 bases, with 14 bases spanning the gap. CDR3: CAISEAREGVAFF. For the CDR3, the DNA is TGTGCCATCAGTGAGGCCAGGGAGGGTGTAGCTTTCTTT.

Written as DNA, the CDR3 is TGTGCCAGCAGGCCCGGGAGGCCAGCCCTTGGCTACACCTTC. The encoded protein is CASRPGRPALGYTF. The J gene is TRBJ1-2, the V gene TRBV6-1; no reliable D call. Germline V lookup: CDR1 MNHNS, CDR2 SASEGT. V was pared by 6 bases and J by 7 bases, with 18 bases between. This CDR3 region has 14 residues.

Concerning this clone itself: Distinct nucleotide sequences in the sample also encode this CDR3. The genes are TRBV5-6 and TRBJ2-5; D perhaps matches TRBD1 (6 bases). The V and J ends lost 4 bases and 0 bases respectively, with 10 bases between them. This CDR3 has 14 amino acids. Germline V gene data show CDR1 as SGHDT and CDR2 as YYEEEE. CDR3 sequence: CASSKRGYQETQYF. CDR3 DNA sequence: TGTGCCAGCAGCAAGAGGGGGTACCAAGAGACCCAGTACTTC.

CDR3 sequence (DNA): TGCGCCAGCCCCCCGGGCAGGGCAGGAGATACGCAGTATTTT. This gives the protein CASPPGRAGDTQYF. The chain is built from TRBV23-1 and TRBJ2-3, with D perhaps TRBD1 (5 bases). TRBV23-1 is filed as an ORF, its function uncertain. The CDR3 has 14 amino acids. V gave up 8 bases and J gave up 5 bases, with 17 bases separating them.

This clone showed up just a few times. The chain carries TRBV6-1 and TRBJ1-3; no reliable D call. Trimming took 1 base from V and 0 from J, leaving 10 bases between them. The CDR3 runs to 16 residues. From germline, CDR1 is MNHNS and CDR2 SASEGT. The CDR3 nucleotides read TGTGCCAGCAGTGAAGTGGTGGTTACCTCTGGAAACACCATATATTTT. As protein: CASSEVVVTSGNTIYF.

This clone was counted a single time. The V call is TRBV27, the J call TRBJ2-5; weak D call: TRBD2 (6 bases). The V and J ends lost 5 bases and 4 bases respectively, with 26 bases between them. CDR1 MNHEY and CDR2 SMNVEV come from the germline V gene (reference sequence). This CDR3 is 18 amino acids long. This CDR3 is CASSAGTAPALGRETQYF. DNA for the CDR3: TGTGCCAGCAGTGCGGGGACTGCCCCGGCGCTAGGTCGAGAGACCCAGTACTTC.

V is TRBV4-1 and J is TRBJ1-5, with TRBD1 matching over 9 bases. Germline lookup yields CDR1 MGHRA and CDR2 YSYEKL. The CDR3 spans 17 residues. The junction had 10 bases not matched to a gene; V was cut back by 0 bases and J by 7 bases. DNA of the CDR3: TGCGCCAGCAGCCAAGAAACTACAGGGGGCAGTAACCAGCCCCAGCATTTT. The encoded protein is CASSQETTGGSNQPQHF.

The chain is built from TRBV5-4 and TRBJ2-5, with D possibly being TRBD1 (6 bases). The CDR3 sequence is 13 residues long. The V gene's germline CDR1 is SGHNT and CDR2 YYREEE (reference sequence). V was shortened by 1 base and J by 5 bases, with 9 bases between the two germline ends. The CDR3 is CASSLYRVETQYF. The CDR3 DNA follows: TGTGCCAGCAGCTTGTACAGGGTGGAGACCCAGTACTTC.

V and J are TRBV5-1 and TRBJ1-1; D ambiguous. V was shortened by 0 bases and J by 4 bases, with 7 bases between the two germline ends. The CDR3 is 13 residues long. Germline CDR1 SGHRS, CDR2 YFSETQ. CDR3 region: CASSLATRTEAFF. The CDR3 region has the DNA TGCGCCAGCAGCTTGGCAACACGCACTGAAGCTTTCTTT.

This chain links TRBV7-3 with TRBJ2-1; TRBD2 matches at 10 bases. The junction had 5 bases not matched to a gene; V was cut back by 5 bases and J by 1 base. Germline CDR1 SGHTA, CDR2 FQGTGA. This CDR3 region has 16 residues. CDR3 sequence: CASSQTSGISYNEQFF. The CDR3 region has the DNA TGTGCCAGCAGCCAAACTAGCGGGATATCCTACAATGAGCAGTTCTTC.

This rearrangement joins TRBV9 to TRBJ2-6, with 8 bases fitting TRBD1. This CDR3 spans 19 amino acids. Germline assignment: CDR1 SGDLS and CDR2 YYNGEE. V dropped 1 base and J dropped 0; count of bases not matched to a gene: 9. The CDR3 DNA reads as TGTGCCAGCAGCGTAAAACGGACAGGGCCAGTCTCTGGGGCCAACGTCCTGACTTTC. This translates into CASSVKRTGPVSGANVLTF.

This clone was seen a single time. V is TRBV9 and J is TRBJ2-3; 9 positions agree with TRBD2. CDR3 length equals 16 residues. CDR1 and CDR2 from the germline V gene are SGDLS and YYNGEE. The V segment lost 0 bases and the J segment 4 bases; nucleotides outside the gene matches: 6. The CDR3 here is CASSVATTSGPDTQYF. The CDR3 coding sequence is TGTGCCAGCAGCGTAGCTACGACTAGCGGTCCAGATACGCAGTATTTT. The full variable domain, with the rest looked up from reference TRBV9 and TRBJ2-3, is DSGVTQTPKHLITATGQRVTLRCSPRSGDLSVYWYQQSLDQGLQFLIQYYNGEERAKGNILERFSAQQFPDLHSELNLSSLELGDSALYFCASSVATTSGPDTQYFGPGTRLTVL.